These T cell receptor beta chains were read from a single sample in a study of chemoradiotherapy in HPV16-positive cancers. Generated by immunoSEQ multiplex PCR, the TCRdb table keeps only in-frame clones and is missing some. The data contain about 11,000 clones, roughly 70% of them singletons. This material was obtained from a patient who underwent chemoradiotherapy. These receptors all come from a human donor with HPV-associated anogenital cancer. The CDR3 runs from the conserved cysteine through the conserved F or W. Fields, in order: J gene, clone size, V gene, D gene, CDR3 DNA, CDR3 protein. D genes are given only for firm matches. Where a row states a size, it is once, few, many or the class of an expanded clone; other rows omit it.

TRBJ1-2,NA,TRBV5-1,NA,TGCGCCAGCAGCTTGGAGGAGGGGTCTGGTGGCTACACCTTC,CASSLEEGSGGYTF
TRBJ2-7,NA,TRBV19,NA,TGTGCCAGTAGCCACGTGGGACAAAGGGGGGAGCAGTACTTC,CASSHVGQRGEQYF
TRBJ2-2,NA,TRBV11-2,NA,TGTGCCAGCAGCTTAAGCCCAGGGAGTACCGGGGAGCTGTTTTTT,CASSLSPGSTGELFF
TRBJ2-2,NA,TRBV7-9,TRBD1,TGTGCCAGCAGCTTCGGGACAGGTCGGAACGGGGAGCTGTTTTTT,CASSFGTGRNGELFF
TRBJ2-2,NA,TRBV6-1,NA,TGTGCCAGCCAGACCCCCGGGGAGCTGTTTTTT,CASQTPGELFF
TRBJ1-5,medium-sized,TRBV15,TRBD1,TGTGCCACCAGCCTTTCCTTAGGGGGCTCTCAGCCCCAGCATTTT,CATSLSLGGSQPQHF
TRBJ2-2,few,TRBV15,NA,TGTGCCACCAGCAGAGAGGCCGACACCGGGGAGCTGTTTTTT,CATSREADTGELFF
TRBJ1-4,few,TRBV4-1,NA,TGCGCCAGCAGCCAAGTCGTTACAGCAACTAATGAAAAACTGTTTTTT,CASSQVVTATNEKLFF
TRBJ2-5,NA,TRBV2,NA,TGTGCCAGCAGTGAAGCGGGGGGGCCGGGGGGAGAGACCCAGTACTTC,CASSEAGGPGGETQYF
TRBJ1-4,NA,TRBV29-1,TRBD1,TGCAGCGTTCGTCGGGACAGGGTAGGAGAAAAACTGTTTTTT,CSVRRDRVGEKLFF
TRBJ1-5,NA,TRBV5-1,TRBD1,TGCGCCAGCAGCCCTGGACAGGGCCACAATCAGCCCCAGCATTTT,CASSPGQGHNQPQHF
TRBJ1-1,NA,TRBV9,NA,TGTGCCAGCAGCGGAAGCAGGGTAAGCACTGAAGCTTTCTTT,CASSGSRVSTEAFF
TRBJ2-2,few,TRBV10-2,TRBD1,TGCGCCAGCAGCGAAGGAGGGACAGGGGCGGCCACCGGGGAGCTGTTTTTT,CASSEGGTGAATGELFF
TRBJ2-2,NA,TRBV12-5,TRBD1,TGTGCTAGTGGTTTGGTACAGGGGGGGAACACCGGGGAGCTGTTTTTT,CASGLVQGGNTGELFF